This T cell receptor (beta chain) came from a study of blood T cell repertoires in COVID-19. Looking at the study overall: Sites across the United States, Italy and Spain contributed samples from acute and convalescent COVID-19. PBMCs, B-cell-depleted T cells, or T cells were the source of the cDNA or gDNA that made up the material.

The CDR3 loop spans 17 amino acids. Trimming removed 3 bases from V and 2 bases from J; junction bases left unmatched: 11. Germline CDR1 is SEHNR and CDR2 is FQNEAQ (reference sequence). This clone was detected only once. Clinical histories supplied by participants themselves formed the basis of cohort assignment. Here immunoSEQ multiplex PCR was the method, and the copy in TCRdb shows in-frame clones only, minus some. The table lists around 400,000 clones, under 90% of them singletons. This chain uses TRBV7-9 with TRBJ2-7; 9 bases line up with TRBD1. Sequencing was done on a sample of PBMCs or T cells enriched from blood (not recorded which). The sequence came from a woman in her 30s who had recovered from COVID-19. In DNA form, the CDR3 reads TGTGCCAGCAGCTTCACCCGGGGGAGGGACAGGGCCTACGAGCAGTACTTC. Its protein product is CASSFTRGRDRAYEQYF.